The following is a TCR beta chain sequence with its context. Its antigen is unknown. Base qualities are missing; no much larger clone stands one base away. Reading the germline V gene (reference sequence) gives CDR1 SEHNR and CDR2 FQNEAQ. The V end loses 4 bases and the J end loses 8 bases, and a stretch of 21 bases separates them. The CDR3 numbers 16 residues from cysteine through phenylalanine. Only the CDR3 region is kept as DNA, spanning 48 bases read in frame from base 1. This sample is part of a study of shared clonotypes between healthy human individuals (TCRdb year 2020). A note on the overall study: The cohort comprised two women and a few men aged 18 to 49 years. Blood TCR repertoires of about 5 healthy adults were deeply sequenced to estimate repertoire size and the extent of clonotype sharing between individuals. To increase sequencing depth and limit assay-specific biases, different laboratories used diverse techniques to prepare libraries and sequence TCR repertoires. Leukapheresis yielded between about 0.85 and 10 billion PBMCs per donor. For each donor, CD4 naive and CD4 memory were each given three plates, CD8 naive was given two plates, and CD8 memory was given one plate. The paper's findings and limits, for the study overall: Pairwise subsampling indicated that sequencing depth was expected to affect the degree of clonotype sharing among donors. Sharing across a handful of donors was observed for around 5% of naive CD4, over 3% of naive CD8, 2% to 2.5% of memory CD4, and 0.4% of memory CD8 clonotypes. Naive subsets generally had larger estimated clonotype richness than memory subsets did. Compared with non-shared clonotypes, clonotypes shared by all four sorted-subset donors had higher generation probabilities. Rarefaction of sorted-subset datasets indicated incomplete sequencing despite the large sequencing depth. The small number of donors limited the genetic and exposure-history diversity represented. Sampling was restricted to blood, and TCR repertoires in tissues likely differ from the TCR repertoires found in blood.

CD8 naive samples were CD45RO-negative cells positively selected for CCR7, giving a CD45RA+CCR7+ population that excluded TemRA cells. Healthy HIV-negative adults with no recently reported acute infections or vaccinations were included as donors. Every donor was a Caucasian adult residing in Nashville, Tennessee, USA. Blood was obtained by leukapheresis, after which PBMCs were separated by Ficoll-Histopaque density gradient centrifugation and cryopreserved in liquid nitrogen vapor phase. Purity and quantity of every magnetically sorted T cell population were checked by analytical flow cytometry. Genomic DNA was isolated from every sorted fraction and measured by UV absorbance on a Nanodrop 2000c. Using the deep immunoSEQ assay, multiplex PCR amplified TCR CDR3 regions from genomic DNA. Extracted genomic DNA from each cell subset was spread evenly across all wells of several immunoSEQ 96-well plates, with each plate serving as a replicate. For sorted subsets, around 0.2 ug of genomic DNA, equivalent to around 30,000 T cell genomes, went into each replicate PCR. Purified libraries were quantified with a Qubit 3.0 fluorometer, sized on a Bioanalyzer 2100, and re-quantified with the KAPA Library Quantification kit. A separate single-read 150-cycle Illumina NextSeq 550 flow cell was used to sequence each immunoSEQ 96-well plate. From the authors' description of their analysis: Because the immunoSEQ output held only junctional sequences and lacked quality scores, the filtering could not match the filtering applied to full-length reads. Sequences were annotated with PyIR, a Python wrapper for IgBLAST v1.9, and V/J genes and CDR3 were assigned using IMGT germline references. Reads were removed for weak V/J assignments (E-value above 1e-6), missing CDR3, stop codons, out-of-frame junctions, or ambiguous translated residues. V3J clonotypes were defined as sequences sharing the same inferred V gene, J gene, and CDR3 amino acid sequence. Percentage overlap between repertoires was calculated by dividing the number of shared unique clonotypes by the size of the smaller repertoire. Three approaches were used to assess repertoire richness: RTK rarefaction, the Chao1 estimator, and Recon v2.1 estimates of unobserved clonotypes. OLGA was used to compute generation probabilities for all TCRbeta clonotypes that the gDNA method yielded from a handful of donors. TCRdb obtained this table from immuneACCESS and retained in-frame rearrangements with V and J assigned. These tables miss some clones; where compared with another copy, unresolved V genes account for less than half of the shortfall, and the remainder is unexplained. V, J and clone size reflect that table, while D and trimming were determined from the DNA. Recorded for this sample are some 2 million clones; around 96% of them occurred a single time. Together, the top ten hold 1% to 1.5% of the sample.

The sequencing input was naive CD8+ T cells sorted from blood. Explained via the paper, the cell subset or site label denotes: CD45RA+CCR7+. The receptor's source is a man younger than 35 in good health. The chain is assembled from TRBV7-9 and TRBJ2-1; a tentative D match to TRBD1 spans 6 bases. The DNA is TGTGCCAGCAGCTCGTCGGACAGCCGAGGGTTCGATGAGCAGTTCTTC. Translation gives CASSSSDSRGFDEQFF. With the portions outside the CDR3 filled from the reference TRBV7-9 and TRBJ2-1 genes, the complete variable region becomes DTGVSQNPRHKITKRGQNVTFRCDPISEHNRLYWYRQTLGQGPEFLTYFQNEAQLEKSRLLSDRFSAERPKGSFSTLEIQRTEQGDSAMYLCASSSSDSRGFDEQFFGPGTRLTVL.